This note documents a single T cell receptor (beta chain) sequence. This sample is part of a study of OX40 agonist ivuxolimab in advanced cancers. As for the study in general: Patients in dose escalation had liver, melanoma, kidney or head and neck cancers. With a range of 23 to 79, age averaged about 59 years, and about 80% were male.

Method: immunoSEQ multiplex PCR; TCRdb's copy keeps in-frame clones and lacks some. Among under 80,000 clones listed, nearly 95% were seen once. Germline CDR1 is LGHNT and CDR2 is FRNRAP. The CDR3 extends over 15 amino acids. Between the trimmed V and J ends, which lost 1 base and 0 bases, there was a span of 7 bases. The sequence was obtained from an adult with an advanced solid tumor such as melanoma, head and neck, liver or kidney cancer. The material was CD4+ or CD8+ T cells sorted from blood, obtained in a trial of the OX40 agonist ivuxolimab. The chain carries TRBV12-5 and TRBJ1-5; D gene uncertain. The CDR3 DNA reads TGTGCTAGTGGTTTGGGACCCAATAGCAATCAGCCCCAGCATTTT. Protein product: CASGLGPNSNQPQHF.